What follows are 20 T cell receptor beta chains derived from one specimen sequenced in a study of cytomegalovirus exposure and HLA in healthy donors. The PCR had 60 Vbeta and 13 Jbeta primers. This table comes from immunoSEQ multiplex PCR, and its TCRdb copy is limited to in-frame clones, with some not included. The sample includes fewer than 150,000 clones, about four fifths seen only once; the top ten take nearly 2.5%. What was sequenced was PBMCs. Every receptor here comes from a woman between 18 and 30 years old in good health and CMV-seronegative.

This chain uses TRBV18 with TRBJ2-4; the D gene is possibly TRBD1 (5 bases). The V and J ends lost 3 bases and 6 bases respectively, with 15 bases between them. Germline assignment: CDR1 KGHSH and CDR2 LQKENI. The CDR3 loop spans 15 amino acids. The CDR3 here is CASSPVAGMGNIQYF. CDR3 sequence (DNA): TGTGCCAGCTCACCGGTCGCAGGGATGGGAAACATTCAGTACTTC.

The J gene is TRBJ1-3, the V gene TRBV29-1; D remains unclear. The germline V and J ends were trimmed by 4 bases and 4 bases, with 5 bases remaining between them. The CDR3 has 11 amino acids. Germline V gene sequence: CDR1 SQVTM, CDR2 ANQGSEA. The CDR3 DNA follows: TGCAGCGTTGTTGAGGGAAACACCATATATTTT. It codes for CSVVEGNTIYF.

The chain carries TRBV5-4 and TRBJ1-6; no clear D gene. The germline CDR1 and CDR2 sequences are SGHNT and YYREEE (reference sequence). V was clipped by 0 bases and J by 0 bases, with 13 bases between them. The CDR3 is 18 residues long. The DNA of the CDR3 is TGTGCCAGCAGCTTGGACGGGGTATTAAGCTCCTATAATTCACCCCTCCACTTT. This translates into CASSLDGVLSSYNSPLHF.

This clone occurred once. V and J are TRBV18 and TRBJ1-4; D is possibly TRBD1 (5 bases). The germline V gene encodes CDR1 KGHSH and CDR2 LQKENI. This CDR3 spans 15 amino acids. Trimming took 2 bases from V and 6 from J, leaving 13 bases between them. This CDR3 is CASSPSGGRDEKLFF. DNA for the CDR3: TGTGCCAGCTCACCAAGCGGGGGAAGAGATGAAAAACTGTTTTTT.

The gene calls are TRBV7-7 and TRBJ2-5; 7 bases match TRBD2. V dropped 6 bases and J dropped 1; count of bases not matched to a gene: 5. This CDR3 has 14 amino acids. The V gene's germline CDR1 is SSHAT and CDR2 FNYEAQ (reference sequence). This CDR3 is CASRKGGSQETQYF. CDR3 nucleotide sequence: TGTGCCAGCAGAAAGGGAGGGTCCCAAGAGACCCAGTACTTC.

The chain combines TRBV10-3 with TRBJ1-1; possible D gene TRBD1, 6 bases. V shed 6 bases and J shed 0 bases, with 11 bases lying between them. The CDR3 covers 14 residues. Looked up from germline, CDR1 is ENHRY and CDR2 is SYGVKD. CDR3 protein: CAISSTGMNTEAFF. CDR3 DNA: TGTGCCATCAGCTCGACAGGCATGAACACTGAAGCTTTCTTT.

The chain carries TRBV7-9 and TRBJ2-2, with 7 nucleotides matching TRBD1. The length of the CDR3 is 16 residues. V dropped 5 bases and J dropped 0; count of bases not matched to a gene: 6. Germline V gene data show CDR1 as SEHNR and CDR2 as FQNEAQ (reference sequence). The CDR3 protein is CASSPGTASNTGELFF. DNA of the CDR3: TGTGCCAGCAGCCCCGGGACAGCCTCGAACACCGGGGAGCTGTTTTTT.

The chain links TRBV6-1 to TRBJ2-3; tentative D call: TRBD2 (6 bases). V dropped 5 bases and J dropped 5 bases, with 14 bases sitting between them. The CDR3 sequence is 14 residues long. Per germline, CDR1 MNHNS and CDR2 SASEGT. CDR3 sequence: CASSRLVSVDTQYF. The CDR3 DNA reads TGTGCCAGCAGTCGACTAGTATCGGTAGATACGCAGTATTTT.

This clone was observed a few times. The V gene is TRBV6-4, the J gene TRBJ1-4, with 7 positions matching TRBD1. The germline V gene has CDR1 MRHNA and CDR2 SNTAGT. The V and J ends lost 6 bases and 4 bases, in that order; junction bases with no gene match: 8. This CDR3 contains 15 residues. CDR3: CASSRTGPFNEKLFF. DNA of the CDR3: TGTGCCAGCAGCCGGACAGGCCCGTTTAATGAAAAACTGTTTTTT.

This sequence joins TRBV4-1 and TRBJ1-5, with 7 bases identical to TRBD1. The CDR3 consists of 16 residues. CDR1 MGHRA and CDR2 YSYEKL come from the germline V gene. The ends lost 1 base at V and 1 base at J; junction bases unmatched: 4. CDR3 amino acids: CASSQGQGPSNQPQHF. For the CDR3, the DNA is TGCGCCAGCAGCCAAGGACAGGGCCCGAGCAATCAGCCCCAGCATTTT.

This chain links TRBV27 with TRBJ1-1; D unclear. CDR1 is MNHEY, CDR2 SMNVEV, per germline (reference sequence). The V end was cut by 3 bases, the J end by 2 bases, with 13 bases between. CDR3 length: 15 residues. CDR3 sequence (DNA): TGTGCCAGCAGTTTCGGGGTCGGCGGTAACACTGAAGCTTTCTTT. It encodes CASSFGVGGNTEAFF.

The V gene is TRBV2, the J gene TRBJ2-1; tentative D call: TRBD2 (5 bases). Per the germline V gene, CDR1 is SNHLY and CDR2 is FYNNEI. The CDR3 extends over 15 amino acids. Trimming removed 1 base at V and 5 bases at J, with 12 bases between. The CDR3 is CASSEGDYHDNEQFF. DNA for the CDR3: TGTGCCAGCAGTGAAGGTGACTACCACGACAATGAGCAGTTCTTC.

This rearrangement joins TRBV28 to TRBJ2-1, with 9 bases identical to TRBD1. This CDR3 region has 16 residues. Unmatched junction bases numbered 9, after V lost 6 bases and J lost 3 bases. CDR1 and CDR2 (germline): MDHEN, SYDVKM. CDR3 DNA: TGTGCCAGCAGCTGGGACAGGGATTATAACTACAATGAGCAGTTCTTC. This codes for CASSWDRDYNYNEQFF.

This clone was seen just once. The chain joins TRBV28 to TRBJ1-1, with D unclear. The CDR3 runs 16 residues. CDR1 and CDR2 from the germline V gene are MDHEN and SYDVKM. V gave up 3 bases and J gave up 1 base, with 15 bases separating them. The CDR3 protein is CASSLVDPAGNTEAFF. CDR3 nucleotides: TGTGCCAGCAGTTTGGTTGATCCGGCAGGGAACACTGAAGCTTTCTTT.

In DNA form, the CDR3 reads TGTGCCAGCAGGGTGACTAGCGGGAGCTCCTACGAGCAGTACTTC. Encoded protein: CASRVTSGSSYEQYF. The chain recombines TRBV28 with TRBJ2-7; 12 nucleotides line up with TRBD2. Looked up from germline, CDR1 is MDHEN and CDR2 is SYDVKM. This CDR3 is 15 amino acids long. The J segment lost 0 bases and the V segment lost 6 bases, leaving 3 bases of the junction unmatched.

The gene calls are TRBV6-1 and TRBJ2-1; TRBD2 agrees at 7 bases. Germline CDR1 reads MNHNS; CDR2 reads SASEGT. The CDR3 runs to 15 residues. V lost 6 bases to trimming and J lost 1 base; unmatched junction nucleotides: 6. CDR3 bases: TGTGCCAGCAGCGGGACTATCCCTTCCTACAATGAGCAGTTCTTC. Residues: CASSGTIPSYNEQFF.

Here the CDR3 reads CSVEGRYSNTEAFF. DNA for the CDR3: TGCAGCGTTGAAGGCCGTTACTCGAACACTGAAGCTTTCTTT. The rearrangement links TRBV29-1 to TRBJ1-1; D uncertain. Per the germline V gene, CDR1 is SQVTM and CDR2 is ANQGSEA. The length of the CDR3 is 14 residues. Trimming left V 1 base short and J 1 base short, with 10 bases between.

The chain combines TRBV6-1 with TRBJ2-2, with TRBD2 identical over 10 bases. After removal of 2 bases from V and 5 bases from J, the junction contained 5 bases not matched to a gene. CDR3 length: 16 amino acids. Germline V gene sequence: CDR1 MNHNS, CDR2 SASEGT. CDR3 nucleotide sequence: TGTGCCAGCAGTGAATACCCACTAGCGGGGACCGGGGAGCTGTTTTTT. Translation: CASSEYPLAGTGELFF.

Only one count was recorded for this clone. The CDR3 is CASSVSGTGNYGYTF. In DNA form, the CDR3 reads TGCGCCAGCAGCGTTTCCGGGACAGGGAACTATGGCTACACCTTC. The V and J genes are TRBV5-1 and TRBJ1-2; 9 nucleotides match TRBD1. V trimming: 4 bases; J trimming: 2 bases; junction bases outside the gene matches: 6. Germline V gene sequence: CDR1 SGHRS, CDR2 YFSETQ. The CDR3 has 15 amino acids.

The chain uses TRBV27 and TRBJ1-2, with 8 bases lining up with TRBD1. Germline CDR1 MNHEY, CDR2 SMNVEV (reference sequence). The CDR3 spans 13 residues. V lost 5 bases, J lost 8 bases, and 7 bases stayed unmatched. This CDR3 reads CASSAGGAWGYTF. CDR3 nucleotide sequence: TGTGCCAGCAGTGCAGGGGGCGCGTGGGGCTACACCTTC.